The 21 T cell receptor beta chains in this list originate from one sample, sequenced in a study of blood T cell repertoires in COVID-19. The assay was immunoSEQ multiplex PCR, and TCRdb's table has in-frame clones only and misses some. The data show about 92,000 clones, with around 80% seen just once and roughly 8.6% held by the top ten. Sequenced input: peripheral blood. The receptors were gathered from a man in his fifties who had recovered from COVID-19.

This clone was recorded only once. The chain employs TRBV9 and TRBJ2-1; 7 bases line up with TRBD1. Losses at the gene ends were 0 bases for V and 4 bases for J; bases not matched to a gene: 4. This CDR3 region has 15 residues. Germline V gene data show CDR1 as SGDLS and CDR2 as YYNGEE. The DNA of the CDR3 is TGTGCCAGCAGCGTAGAAGGGACAGAGTACAATGAGCAGTTCTTC. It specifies CASSVEGTEYNEQFF.

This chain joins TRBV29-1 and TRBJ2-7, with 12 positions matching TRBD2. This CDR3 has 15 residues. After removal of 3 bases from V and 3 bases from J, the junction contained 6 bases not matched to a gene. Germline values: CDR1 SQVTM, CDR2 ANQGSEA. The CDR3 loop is CSVEVTSGGHYEQYF. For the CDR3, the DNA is TGCAGCGTTGAGGTGACTAGCGGGGGACACTACGAGCAGTACTTC.

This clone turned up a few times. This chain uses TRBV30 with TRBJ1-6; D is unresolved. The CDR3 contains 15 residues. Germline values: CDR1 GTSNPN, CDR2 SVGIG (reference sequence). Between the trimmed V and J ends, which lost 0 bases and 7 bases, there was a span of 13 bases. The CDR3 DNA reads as TGTGCCTGGAGTGTACCCCGGGGAGTAAATTCACCCCTCCACTTT. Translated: CAWSVPRGVNSPLHF.

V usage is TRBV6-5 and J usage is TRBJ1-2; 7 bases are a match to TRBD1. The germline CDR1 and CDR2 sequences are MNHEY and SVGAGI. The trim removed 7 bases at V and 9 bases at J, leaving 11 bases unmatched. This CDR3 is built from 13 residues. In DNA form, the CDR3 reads TGTGCCAGCACCCCGAGACAGGGTTTGCGCTACACCTTC. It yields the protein CASTPRQGLRYTF.

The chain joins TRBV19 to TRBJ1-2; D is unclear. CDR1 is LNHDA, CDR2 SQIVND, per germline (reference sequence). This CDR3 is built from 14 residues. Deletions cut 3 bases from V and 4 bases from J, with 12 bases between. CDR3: CASSMAGGTYGYTF. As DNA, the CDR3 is TGTGCCAGTAGTATGGCAGGTGGTACCTATGGCTACACCTTC.

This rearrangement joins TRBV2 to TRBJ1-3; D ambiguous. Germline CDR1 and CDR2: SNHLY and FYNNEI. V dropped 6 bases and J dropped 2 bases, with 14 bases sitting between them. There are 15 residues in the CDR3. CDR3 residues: CASSAERVTGNTIYF. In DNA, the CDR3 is TGTGCCAGCAGCGCAGAGAGGGTGACTGGAAACACCATATATTTT.

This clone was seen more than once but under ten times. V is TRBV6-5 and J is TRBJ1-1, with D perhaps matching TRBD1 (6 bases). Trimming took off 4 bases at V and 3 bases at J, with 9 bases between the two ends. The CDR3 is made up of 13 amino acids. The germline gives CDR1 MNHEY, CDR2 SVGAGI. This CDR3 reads CASSSDSYTEAFF. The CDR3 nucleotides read TGTGCCAGCAGTTCGGACAGTTACACTGAAGCTTTCTTT.

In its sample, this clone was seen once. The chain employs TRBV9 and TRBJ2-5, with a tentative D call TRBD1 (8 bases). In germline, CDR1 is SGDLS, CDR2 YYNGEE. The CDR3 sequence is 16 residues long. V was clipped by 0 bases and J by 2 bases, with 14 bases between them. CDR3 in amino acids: CASSVGHRGGQETQYF. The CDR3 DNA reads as TGTGCCAGCAGCGTAGGTCACAGGGGGGGACAAGAGACCCAGTACTTC.

CDR3 sequence reads: CASSLQASGGANEQFF. CDR3 in DNA: TGTGCCAGCAGCCTACAGGCTAGCGGGGGGGCGAATGAGCAGTTCTTC. The V gene is TRBV7-3, the J gene TRBJ2-1; 12 positions match TRBD2. Germline V lookup: CDR1 SGHTA, CDR2 FQGTGA. V dropped 5 bases and J dropped 7; count of bases not matched to a gene: 9. The CDR3 loop spans 16 amino acids.

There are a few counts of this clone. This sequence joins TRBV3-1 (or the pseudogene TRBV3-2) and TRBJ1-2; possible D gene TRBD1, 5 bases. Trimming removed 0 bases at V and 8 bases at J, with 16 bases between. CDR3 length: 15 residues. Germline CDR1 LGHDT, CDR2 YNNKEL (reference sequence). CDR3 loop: CASSQDTGGTGGYTF. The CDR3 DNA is TGTGCCAGCAGCCAAGATACGGGAGGGACCGGGGGCTACACCTTC.

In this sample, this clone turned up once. The chain's CDR3 is CASSSTDRAQETQYF. The CDR3 DNA sequence: TGCGCCAGCAGCTCGACGGACAGGGCTCAAGAGACCCAGTACTTC. The chain employs TRBV5-1 and TRBJ2-5; 8 bases line up with TRBD1. This CDR3 region has 15 residues. V was clipped by 3 bases and J by 2 bases; unmatched bases: 6. Germline V gene lookup returns CDR1 SGHRS and CDR2 YFSETQ.

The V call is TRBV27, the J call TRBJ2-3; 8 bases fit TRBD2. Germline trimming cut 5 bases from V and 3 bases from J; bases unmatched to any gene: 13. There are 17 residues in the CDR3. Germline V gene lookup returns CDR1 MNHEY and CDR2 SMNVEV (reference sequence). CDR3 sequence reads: CASSAYSSGWGTDTQYF. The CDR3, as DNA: TGTGCCAGCAGTGCCTACTCTAGCGGGTGGGGGACAGATACGCAGTATTTT.

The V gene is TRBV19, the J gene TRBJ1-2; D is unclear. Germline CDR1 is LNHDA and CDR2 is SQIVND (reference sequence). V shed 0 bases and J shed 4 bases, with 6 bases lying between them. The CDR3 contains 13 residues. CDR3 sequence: CASSIDFRYGYTF. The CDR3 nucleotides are TGTGCCAGTAGTATAGATTTTCGCTATGGCTACACCTTC.

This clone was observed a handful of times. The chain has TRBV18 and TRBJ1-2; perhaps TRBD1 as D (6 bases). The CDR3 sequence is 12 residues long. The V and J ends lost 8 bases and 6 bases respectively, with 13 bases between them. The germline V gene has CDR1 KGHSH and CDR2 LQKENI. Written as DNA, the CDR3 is TGTGCCAGCCGCGACAGGCCCAATGGCTACACCTTC. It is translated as CASRDRPNGYTF. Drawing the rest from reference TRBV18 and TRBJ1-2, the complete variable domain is NAGVMQNPRHLVRRRGQEARLRCSPMKGHSHVYWYRQLPEEGLKFMVYLQKENIIDESGMPKERFSAEFPKEGPSILRIQQVVRGDSAAYFCASRDRPNGYTFGSGTRLTVV.

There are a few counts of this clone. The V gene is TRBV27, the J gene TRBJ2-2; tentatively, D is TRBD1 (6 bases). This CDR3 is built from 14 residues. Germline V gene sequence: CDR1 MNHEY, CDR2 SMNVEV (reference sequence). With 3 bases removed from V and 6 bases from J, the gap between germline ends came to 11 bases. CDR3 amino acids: CASSLDSRAGELFF. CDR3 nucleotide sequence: TGTGCCAGCAGTTTGGACAGTCGGGCCGGGGAGCTGTTTTTT.

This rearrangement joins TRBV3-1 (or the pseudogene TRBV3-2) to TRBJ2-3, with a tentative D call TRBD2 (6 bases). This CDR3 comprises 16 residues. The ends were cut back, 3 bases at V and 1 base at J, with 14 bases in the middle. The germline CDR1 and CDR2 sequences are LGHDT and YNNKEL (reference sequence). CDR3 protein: CASSQFSRGGTDTQYF. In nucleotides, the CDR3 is TGTGCCAGCAGCCAGTTTTCCCGCGGGGGCACAGATACGCAGTATTTT.

The CDR3 loop reads CASSSVTETQYF. The DNA of the CDR3 is TGTGCCAGCAGTTCGGTTACGGAGACCCAGTACTTC. The V and J genes are TRBV28 and TRBJ2-5; D is ambiguous. Germline CDR1 reads MDHEN; CDR2 reads SYDVKM. V dropped 4 bases and J dropped 5 bases, with 8 bases sitting between them. The CDR3 is 12 amino acids.

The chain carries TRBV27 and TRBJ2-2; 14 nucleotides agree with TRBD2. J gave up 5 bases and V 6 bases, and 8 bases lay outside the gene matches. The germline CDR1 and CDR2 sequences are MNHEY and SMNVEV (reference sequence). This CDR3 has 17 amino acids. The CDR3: CASRRGTSGSGTGELFF. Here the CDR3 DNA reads TGTGCCAGCAGACGAGGGACTAGCGGGAGTGGTACCGGGGAGCTGTTTTTT.

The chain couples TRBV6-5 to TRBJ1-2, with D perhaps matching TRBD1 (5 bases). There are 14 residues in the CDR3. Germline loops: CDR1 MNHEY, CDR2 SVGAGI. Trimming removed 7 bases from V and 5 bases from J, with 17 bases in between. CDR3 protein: CASTQGGAGYGYTF. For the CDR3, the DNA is TGTGCCAGCACCCAGGGAGGGGCCGGGTATGGCTACACCTTC.

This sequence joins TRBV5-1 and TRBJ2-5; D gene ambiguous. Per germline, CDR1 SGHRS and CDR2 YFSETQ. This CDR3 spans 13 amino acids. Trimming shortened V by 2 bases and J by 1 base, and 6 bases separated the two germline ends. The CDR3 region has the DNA TGCGCCAGCAGCTTTTCCCGCCAAGAGACCCAGTACTTC. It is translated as CASSFSRQETQYF.

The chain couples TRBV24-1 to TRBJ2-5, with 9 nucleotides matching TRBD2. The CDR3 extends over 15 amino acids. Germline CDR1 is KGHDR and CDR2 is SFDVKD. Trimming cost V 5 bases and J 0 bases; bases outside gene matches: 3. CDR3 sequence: CATSAQREDQETQYF. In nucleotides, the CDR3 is TGTGCCACCAGTGCTCAGCGGGAGGACCAAGAGACCCAGTACTTC.